The 30 T cell receptor beta chains listed next were all sequenced from one sample in a study of T cell changes during pregnancy in multiple sclerosis. Method: immunoSEQ multiplex PCR; TCRdb's copy keeps in-frame clones and lacks some. The sample consists of roughly 70,000 clones, roughly nine tenths of them appearing once. The starting material was peripheral blood, obtained in the third trimester of pregnancy. These TCRs come from a female donor with multiple sclerosis, enrolled in a pregnancy study.

V gene TRBV5-6 combines with J gene TRBJ2-7; unclear D gene. The V end lost 0 bases, the J end lost 6 bases, and 7 bases lay between the germline ends. Germline V gene sequence: CDR1 SGHDT, CDR2 YYEEEE. The CDR3 runs 12 residues. CDR3 region: CASSLGASEQYF. The CDR3 bases are TGTGCCAGCAGCTTGGGAGCGAGCGAGCAGTACTTC.

The CDR3 sequence is CASSPYPSGTSMSDTQYF. The CDR3 nucleotides read TGTGCCAGCAGCCCGTACCCTAGCGGGACCTCCATGTCAGATACGCAGTATTTT. The V and J genes are TRBV28 and TRBJ2-3; 9 bases line up with TRBD2. This CDR3 contains 18 residues. V was clipped by 6 bases and J by 4 bases; unmatched bases: 17. Germline CDR1 reads MDHEN; CDR2 reads SYDVKM.

CDR3 loop: CASSSLAGYNEQFF. For the CDR3, the DNA is TGTGCCAGCAGTTCGCTAGCGGGCTACAATGAGCAGTTCTTC. This chain joins TRBV6-5 and TRBJ2-1; TRBD2 aligns across 8 bases. CDR1 is MNHEY and CDR2 is SVGAGI in the germline V gene. The V and J ends lost 4 bases and 3 bases, in that order; junction bases with no gene match: 2. This CDR3 spans 14 amino acids.

V usage is TRBV6-5 and J usage is TRBJ2-1, with D tentatively TRBD2 (6 bases). From germline, CDR1 is MNHEY and CDR2 SVGAGI. CDR3 length: 13 residues. Trimming left V 7 bases short and J 2 bases short, with 9 bases between. The CDR3 DNA is TGTGCCAGCATTAGCGGTACCTACAATGAGCAGTTCTTC. Residues: CASISGTYNEQFF.

The chain links TRBV5-4 to TRBJ1-4; D is undetermined. Germline V gene sequence: CDR1 SGHNT, CDR2 YYREEE (reference sequence). This CDR3 contains 15 residues. V shed 4 bases and J shed 0 bases, with 10 bases lying between them. DNA for the CDR3: TGTGCCAGCAGCGTGGACGGAGCAACTAATGAAAAACTGTTTTTT. This encodes CASSVDGATNEKLFF.

The chain is built from TRBV25-1 and TRBJ1-1, with 7 bases aligning to TRBD1. The CDR3 contains 16 residues. Germline loops: CDR1 MGHDK, CDR2 SYGVNS. The V and J ends lost 6 bases and 12 bases, in that order; junction bases with no gene match: 22. The CDR3 spells CASSAGTVGGNRQSFF. The CDR3 nucleotides read TGTGCCAGCAGCGCAGGGACAGTTGGGGGGAACCGACAGTCTTTCTTT.

This clone came up a few times. The chain combines TRBV4-2 with TRBJ1-3, with TRBD1 as a possible D gene (6 bases). This CDR3 region has 16 residues. Trimming pared 3 bases from V and 3 bases from J, leaving 15 bases between. Germline assignment: CDR1 LGHNA and CDR2 YNFKEQ. CDR3 nucleotides: TGTGCCAGCAGCCAGACTACTGGACAGAGTGGAAACACCATATATTTT. This sequence encodes CASSQTTGQSGNTIYF.

This rearrangement joins TRBV10-1 to TRBJ1-2; 9 positions match TRBD1. The CDR3 runs to 13 residues. V trimming: 9 bases; J trimming: 3 bases; junction bases outside the gene matches: 5. Per germline, CDR1 WNHNN and CDR2 SYGVQD (reference sequence). The CDR3 bases are TGCGCCAGGGGGGACAGGGCCTACTATGGCTACACCTTC. It is translated as CARGDRAYYGYTF.

The chain combines TRBV5-6 with TRBJ1-1; possible D gene TRBD1, 5 bases. V shed 0 bases and J shed 7 bases, with 10 bases lying between them. Germline V CDR1 and CDR2: SGHDT, YYEEEE. The CDR3 runs 13 residues. This chain's CDR3 is CASSLGGTGEAFF. The CDR3 DNA is TGTGCCAGCAGCTTGGGGGGAACAGGTGAAGCTTTCTTT. Full variable domain (remainder filled in from reference TRBV5-6 and TRBJ1-1): DAGVTQSPTHLIKTRGQQVTLRCSPKSGHDTVSWYQQALGQGPQFIFQYYEEEERQRGNFPDRFSGHQFPNYSSELNVNALLLGDSALYLCASSLGGTGEAFFGQGTRLTVV.

The table lists this clone with a count of one. The chain carries TRBV5-4 and TRBJ2-5; D remains unclear. Germline V CDR1 and CDR2: SGHNT, YYREEE (reference sequence). The CDR3 contains 15 residues. The V end lost 0 bases, the J end lost 5 bases, and 14 bases lay between the germline ends. CDR3 nucleotides: TGTGCCAGCAGCTTGGAGAGTCCCACCGGGGAGACCCAGTACTTC. It encodes CASSLESPTGETQYF.

The V gene is TRBV5-1, the J gene TRBJ1-2, with TRBD1 as a possible D gene (6 bases). The CDR3 loop spans 14 amino acids. Trimming pared 4 bases from V and 6 bases from J, leaving 16 bases between. Germline V gives CDR1 SGHRS, CDR2 YFSETQ. The chain's CDR3 is CASSQDAGADGYTF. CDR3 nucleotides: TGCGCCAGCAGCCAGGACGCGGGGGCTGATGGCTACACCTTC.

This chain connects TRBV6-1 to TRBJ1-4; D gene ambiguous. The germline V gene has CDR1 MNHNS and CDR2 SASEGT. V lost 3 bases to trimming and J lost 8 bases, with 19 bases between them. This CDR3 is built from 16 residues. CDR3 bases: TGTGCCAGCAGTGATAATTTTCTTGAGGGTTGGGAAAAACTGTTTTTT. Translation: CASSDNFLEGWEKLFF.

The V call is TRBV6-1, the J call TRBJ2-3; TRBD2 aligns across 10 bases. Trimming cost V 1 base and J 0 bases; bases outside gene matches: 4. The CDR3 consists of 17 residues. The V gene's germline CDR1 is MNHNS and CDR2 SASEGT. The CDR3 bases are TGTGCCAGCAGTGAAGGGGGACTAGCGACTAGCACAGATACGCAGTATTTT. Amino acid sequence: CASSEGGLATSTDTQYF.

This chain uses TRBV19 with TRBJ1-4; D remains ambiguous. V shed 7 bases and J shed 8 bases, with 17 bases lying between them. Per the germline V gene, CDR1 is LNHDA and CDR2 is SQIVND (reference sequence). The CDR3 consists of 14 residues. The CDR3 protein is CASTLSVGGEKLFF. CDR3 nucleotide sequence: TGTGCCAGTACGCTTTCCGTTGGAGGGGAAAAACTGTTTTTT.

This chain links TRBV7-6 with TRBJ2-5; 8 bases are a match to TRBD1. This CDR3 has 15 residues. V gave up 1 base and J gave up 5 bases; unmatched junction bases: 6. Germline CDR1 and CDR2: SGHVS and FNYEAQ. CDR3 in amino acids: CASSLDRGSLETQYF. CDR3 nucleotide sequence: TGTGCCAGCAGCTTAGACAGGGGGTCGTTGGAGACCCAGTACTTC.

The chain couples TRBV28 to TRBJ2-1; TRBD2 matches at 10 bases. The germline gives CDR1 MDHEN, CDR2 SYDVKM. Trimming took 2 bases from V and 7 from J; bases not matched to a gene: 2. The CDR3 totals 14 residues. The CDR3 is CASSLLAGANEQFF. As DNA, the CDR3 is TGTGCCAGCAGTTTACTAGCGGGAGCGAATGAGCAGTTCTTC.

This clone showed up just once. V is TRBV27 and J is TRBJ2-7, with 9 bases matching TRBD1. This CDR3 is built from 17 residues. Germline-derived CDR1 and CDR2 are MNHEY and SMNVEV (reference sequence). The junction had 11 bases not matched to a gene; V was cut back by 5 bases and J by 0 bases. This chain's CDR3 is CASSPRGQGVSSYEQYF. CDR3 nucleotides: TGTGCCAGCAGTCCCCGGGGACAGGGCGTTAGCTCCTACGAGCAGTACTTC.

This clone occurred once. This chain uses TRBV5-1 with TRBJ2-1; 15 bases agree with TRBD2. Germline assignment: CDR1 SGHRS and CDR2 YFSETQ. The trim removed 4 bases at V and 7 bases at J, leaving 9 bases unmatched. This CDR3 contains 17 residues. The CDR3 loop is CASSPWTSGRAWNEQFF. In DNA form, the CDR3 reads TGCGCCAGCAGCCCATGGACTAGCGGGAGGGCGTGGAATGAGCAGTTCTTC. Full variable domain (rest looked up from reference TRBV5-1 and TRBJ2-1): KAGVTQTPRYLIKTRGQQVTLSCSPISGHRSVSWYQQTPGQGLQFLFEYFSETQRNKGNFPGRFSGRQFSNSRSEMNVSTLELGDSALYLCASSPWTSGRAWNEQFFGPGTRLTVL.

The table lists this clone with a count of one. The V call is TRBV5-1, the J call TRBJ2-2; weak D call: TRBD2 (5 bases). Germline CDR1 is SGHRS and CDR2 is YFSETQ. Trimming shortened V by 2 bases and J by 0 bases, and 14 bases separated the two germline ends. The CDR3 extends over 17 amino acids. This chain's CDR3 is CASSFVALAANTGELFF. The CDR3 nucleotides are TGCGCCAGCAGCTTTGTAGCGCTAGCTGCGAACACCGGGGAGCTGTTTTTT.

The V call is TRBV7-9, the J call TRBJ2-4, with D hard to call. This CDR3 has 16 amino acids. V dropped 0 bases and J dropped 0 bases, with 9 bases sitting between them. The germline gives CDR1 SEHNR, CDR2 FQNEAQ (reference sequence). Written as DNA, the CDR3 is TGTGCCAGCAGCTTAGCCGTCTCCTTAGCCAAAAACATTCAGTACTTC. Encoded protein: CASSLAVSLAKNIQYF.

The rearrangement links TRBV27 to TRBJ2-4; 10 bases agree with TRBD2. V lost 5 bases and J lost 2; bases outside the gene matches: 6. The CDR3 is 16 amino acids. Germline CDR1 and CDR2: MNHEY and SMNVEV (reference sequence). For the CDR3, the DNA is TGTGCCAGCAGTCCTTTTAGCGGGAGGACCAAAAACATTCAGTACTTC. Its translation: CASSPFSGRTKNIQYF.

The DNA for the CDR3 is TGTGCCAGCAGGACAGATACTACAGATACGCAGTATTTT. Its protein product is CASRTDTTDTQYF. The V call is TRBV6-1, the J call TRBJ2-3, with D possibly matching TRBD1 (5 bases). The germline V and J ends were trimmed by 6 bases and 3 bases, with 10 bases remaining between them. The CDR3 has 13 amino acids. Germline V gene data show CDR1 as MNHNS and CDR2 as SASEGT.

This clone came up many times. J is TRBJ2-7 and V is TRBV9, with 9 positions matching TRBD2. Trimming cost V 3 bases and J 3 bases; bases outside gene matches: 7. CDR3 length equals 15 residues. The germline V gene encodes CDR1 SGDLS and CDR2 YYNGEE. CDR3 region: CASSAMGSGSYEQYF. CDR3 DNA sequence: TGTGCCAGCAGCGCGATGGGTAGCGGGAGCTACGAGCAGTACTTC.

This sequence joins TRBV4-1 and TRBJ2-7, with 8 bases matching TRBD2. V shed 5 bases and J 5 bases; nucleotides not matched to a gene: 5. The CDR3 is made up of 13 amino acids. Germline CDR1 and CDR2: MGHRA and YSYEKL. CDR3: CASSFGTRDEQYF. CDR3 DNA: TGCGCCAGCAGCTTCGGGACTAGAGACGAGCAGTACTTC.

The V and J genes are TRBV25-1 and TRBJ1-2, with D perhaps matching TRBD1 (6 bases). The CDR3 is 15 residues long. CDR1 is MGHDK and CDR2 is SYGVNS in the germline V gene. V lost 4 bases and J 8 bases, leaving 20 bases between the germline ends. CDR3 sequence (DNA): TGTGCCAGCAGTGGAGGGTGGGGGGGCGCCGGGGGCTACACCTTC. As protein: CASSGGWGGAGGYTF.

The genes are TRBV27 and TRBJ2-6, with TRBD1 matching 7 bases. In germline, CDR1 is MNHEY, CDR2 SMNVEV (reference sequence). Unmatched junction bases numbered 4, after V lost 6 bases and J lost 2 bases. CDR3 length: 15 amino acids. The chain's CDR3 is CASRTGAAGANVLTF. The CDR3 DNA is TGTGCCAGCAGAACAGGGGCGGCTGGGGCCAACGTCCTGACTTTC.

The rearrangement uses TRBV25-1 and TRBJ1-5; D unclear. From germline, CDR1 is MGHDK and CDR2 SYGVNS. The V and J ends lost 7 bases and 0 bases respectively, with 10 bases between them. The CDR3 sequence is 14 residues long. CDR3 in DNA: TGTGCCAGCAATTACAGCCTTAGCAATCAGCCCCAGCATTTT. As protein: CASNYSLSNQPQHF.

This clone has a single count. This chain connects TRBV11-2 to TRBJ1-2; tentatively, D is TRBD1 (5 bases). The germline gives CDR1 SGHAT, CDR2 FQNNGV. With 5 bases removed from V and 8 bases from J, the gap between germline ends came to 15 bases. The length of the CDR3 is 13 residues. The CDR3 here is CASSPRRGAGYTF. The CDR3 nucleotides are TGTGCCAGCAGCCCACGGAGGGGCGCAGGCTACACCTTC.

This clone was counted a single time. The chain joins TRBV4-1 to TRBJ1-3; weak D call: TRBD1 (5 bases). Trimming took 0 bases from V and 2 from J, leaving 8 bases between them. Germline CDR1 and CDR2: MGHRA and YSYEKL. The CDR3 loop spans 15 amino acids. The CDR3 DNA is TGCGCCAGCAGCCAAGAGAAAGGGGCTGGAAACACCATATATTTT. This gives the protein CASSQEKGAGNTIYF.

As to this clone: This sample also contains other DNA sequences that code for the same CDR3. This chain connects TRBV7-3 to TRBJ1-1, with D possibly being TRBD1 (5 bases). This CDR3 is 14 amino acids long. Trimming shortened V by 0 bases and J by 3 bases, and 8 bases separated the two germline ends. CDR1 and CDR2 (germline): SGHTA, FQGTGA. The CDR3 sequence: CASSLTGGDTEAFF. In nucleotides, the CDR3 is TGTGCCAGCAGCTTAACGGGGGGAGACACTGAAGCTTTCTTT.